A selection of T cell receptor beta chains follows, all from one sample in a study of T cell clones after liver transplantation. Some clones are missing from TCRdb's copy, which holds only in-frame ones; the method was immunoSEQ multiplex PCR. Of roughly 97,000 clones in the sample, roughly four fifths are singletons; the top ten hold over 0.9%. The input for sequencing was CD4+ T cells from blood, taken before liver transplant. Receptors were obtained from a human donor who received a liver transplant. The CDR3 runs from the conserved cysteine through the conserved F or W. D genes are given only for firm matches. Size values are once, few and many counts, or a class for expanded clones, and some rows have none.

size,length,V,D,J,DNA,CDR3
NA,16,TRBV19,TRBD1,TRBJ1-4,TGTGCCAGTAGTATGAAACAGGGGGCCATTAATGAAAAACTGTTTTTT,CASSMKQGAINEKLFF
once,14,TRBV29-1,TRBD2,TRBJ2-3,TGCAGCGTTATGAGGACTAGCGGGAGAGATACGCAGTATTTT,CSVMRTSGRDTQYF
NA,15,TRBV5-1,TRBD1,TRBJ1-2,TGCGCCAGCAGCTTGGGACAGGGGCTTGGCTATGGCTACACCTTC,CASSLGQGLGYGYTF
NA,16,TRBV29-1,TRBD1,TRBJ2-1,TGCAGCGTTGAAAAGGACAGGGGGCGATATTTTGATGAGCAGTTCTTC,CSVEKDRGRYFDEQFF
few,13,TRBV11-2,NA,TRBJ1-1,TGTGCCAGCAGCTTTCTCACCGGCACTGAAGCTTTCTTT,CASSFLTGTEAFF
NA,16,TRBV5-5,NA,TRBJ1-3,TGTGCCAGCAGCCCGGTGACAGGAGTCTCTGGAAACACCATATATTTT,CASSPVTGVSGNTIYF
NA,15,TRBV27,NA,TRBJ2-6,TGTGCCAGCAGTTTTGGAGACTCTGGGGCCAACGTCCTGACTTTC,CASSFGDSGANVLTF
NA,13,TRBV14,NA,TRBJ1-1,TGTGCCAGCGGGGTGGACAGCGGCACTGAAGCTTTCTTT,CASGVDSGTEAFF
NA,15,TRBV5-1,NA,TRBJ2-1,TGCGCCAGCAGCTTGGCCGAGGAGAGCTACAATGAGCAGTTCTTC,CASSLAEESYNEQFF
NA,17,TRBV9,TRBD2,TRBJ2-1,TGTGCCAGCAGCGTAAGGCTAGCGGGGTTCCAGATGGATGAGCAGTTCTTC,CASSVRLAGFQMDEQFF
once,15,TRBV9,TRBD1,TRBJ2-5,TGTGCCAGCAGCGTAGACAGGGGGCCCCAAGAGACCCAGTACTTC,CASSVDRGPQETQYF
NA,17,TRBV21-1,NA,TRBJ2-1,TGTGCCAGGACTCAGGGGAACTGGGGTAGCTTCTACAATGAGCAGTTCTTC,CARTQGNWGSFYNEQFF
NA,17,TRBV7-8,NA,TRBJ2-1,TGTGCCAGCAGCTTAACTCCGGCAGGGAGCTCCTACAATGAGCAGTTCTTC,CASSLTPAGSSYNEQFF
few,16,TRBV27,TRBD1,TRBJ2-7,TGTGCCAGCAGTTTATCGGGGGGACAGGGGTTTCACGAGCAGTACTTC,CASSLSGGQGFHEQYF
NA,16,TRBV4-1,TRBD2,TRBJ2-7,TGCGCCAGCAGCCAAGCTCTCTCGGGACTAACCTACGAGCAGTACTTC,CASSQALSGLTYEQYF
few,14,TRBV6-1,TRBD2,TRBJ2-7,TGTGCCAGCAGGGTACAGGGCGGGGGGTACGAGCAGTACTTC,CASRVQGGGYEQYF
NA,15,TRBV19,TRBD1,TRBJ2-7,TGTGCCAGTAGCGACAGGGTTAGGTCTGCCTACGAGCAGTACTTC,CASSDRVRSAYEQYF
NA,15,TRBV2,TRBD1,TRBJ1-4,TGTGCCAGCAGACACAGGGGCTCAACTAATGAAAAACTGTTTTTT,CASRHRGSTNEKLFF
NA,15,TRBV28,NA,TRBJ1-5,TGTGCCAGCAGTTCCCAGTGGGGGCGCAATCAGCCCCAGCATTTT,CASSSQWGRNQPQHF
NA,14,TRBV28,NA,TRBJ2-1,TGTGCCAGCAGATTTAGAGGGGTAAACAATGAGCAGTTCTTC,CASRFRGVNNEQFF
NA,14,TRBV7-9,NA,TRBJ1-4,TGTGCCAGCAGCTTACTTGGGGCAGGTGAAAAACTGTTTTTT,CASSLLGAGEKLFF
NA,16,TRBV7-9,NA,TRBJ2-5,TGTGCCAGCAGCTTGGCAACGACATTGTACCAAGAGACCCAGTACTTC,CASSLATTLYQETQYF
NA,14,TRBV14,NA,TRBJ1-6,TGTGCCAGCAGCCAAGAAGCCACAGCATCACCCCTCCACTTT,CASSQEATASPLHF
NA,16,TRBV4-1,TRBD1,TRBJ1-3,TGCGCCAGCAGCTTCGTAGACAGGGAAGGTGGAAACACCATATATTTT,CASSFVDREGGNTIYF
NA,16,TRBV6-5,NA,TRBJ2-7,TGTGCCAGCAGTTACTCGGGTCAGTCGAGCTCCTACGAGCAGTACTTC,CASSYSGQSSSYEQYF
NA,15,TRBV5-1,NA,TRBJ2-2,TGCGCCAGCAGCGGCCGGGACCTGGACACCGGGGAGCTGTTTTTT,CASSGRDLDTGELFF
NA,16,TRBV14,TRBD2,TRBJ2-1,TGTGCCAGCAGCCAAGCGACTTTAGCGGGAGGCGATGAGCAGTTCTTC,CASSQATLAGGDEQFF
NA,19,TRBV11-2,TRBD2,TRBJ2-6,TGTGCCAGCAGCTTATCCGTCCCACTAGCGGGATCCTGGGCCAACGTCCTGACTTTC,CASSLSVPLAGSWANVLTF
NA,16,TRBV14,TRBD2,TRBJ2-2,TGTGCCAGCAGCCAACTAGCGGGAGATTGGACCGGGGAGCTGTTTTTT,CASSQLAGDWTGELFF
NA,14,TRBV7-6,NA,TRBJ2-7,TGTGCCAGCAGCTCAGAGCTCGAGCCCTACGAGCAGTACTTC,CASSSELEPYEQYF